These 25 T cell receptor beta chains originate from one sample sequenced in a study of identical twins. Via MiXCR, TCRdb re-called the 5' RACE reads, giving one row per CDR3 protein. The table has a few hundred thousand distinct CDR3 sequences, less than 20% seen once. Sequenced input: naive T cells sorted from blood. These receptors were taken from a man aged 50-60 years in good health.

The chain couples TRBV11-2 to TRBJ2-5, with 10 positions matching TRBD2. Germline CDR1 and CDR2: SGHAT and FQNNGV. CDR3 size: 18 residues. V lost 5 bases to trimming and J lost 1 base; unmatched junction nucleotides: 13. As DNA, the CDR3 is TGTGCCAGCAGCCCGACTAGCGGGTGGGGCCGATTCCAAGAGACCCAGTACTTC. Translated: CASSPTSGWGRFQETQYF.

The chain employs TRBV28 and TRBJ2-1; 9 bases fit TRBD1. The CDR3 has 15 residues. J gave up 2 bases and V 7 bases, and 6 bases lay outside the gene matches. Germline V gene sequence: CDR1 MDHEN, CDR2 SYDVKM. CDR3 DNA: TGTGCCAGCACCCCGTGGGACAGGGCCTACAATGAGCAGTTCTTC. Amino acids: CASTPWDRAYNEQFF.

This sequence joins TRBV25-1 and TRBJ2-3, with D tentatively TRBD1 or TRBD2 (6 bases each). Trimming removed 2 bases at V and 4 bases at J, with 13 bases between. This CDR3 spans 15 amino acids. CDR1 MGHDK and CDR2 SYGVNS come from the germline V gene. This CDR3 is CASSERVGGADTQYF. The CDR3 DNA sequence: TGTGCCAGCAGTGAACGGGTCGGGGGCGCAGATACGCAGTATTTT.

This clonotype was observed a handful of times. The DNA of the CDR3 is TGCGCCAGCAGCATCGACAGGGCAGAGACCCAGTACTTC. This codes for CASSIDRAETQYF. The chain employs TRBV5-1 and TRBJ2-5; 7 nucleotides align to TRBD1. The CDR3 is 13 amino acids. CDR1 and CDR2 from the germline V gene are SGHRS and YFSETQ. The V gene end was trimmed by 4 bases and the J gene end by 4 bases; junction bases not matched to a gene: 4.

The chain links TRBV11-2 to TRBJ2-3; no reliable D call. Trimming stripped 1 base from V and 5 bases from J, with 10 bases between. The CDR3 is 14 residues long. Germline V gene lookup returns CDR1 SGHAT and CDR2 FQNNGV. The CDR3 sequence is CASSLGPRVDTQYF. The CDR3 DNA reads TGTGCCAGCAGCTTAGGCCCCCGGGTAGATACGCAGTATTTT.

The chain employs TRBV11-2 and TRBJ2-5; D is ambiguous. V was pared by 5 bases and J by 4 bases, with 14 bases between. Per germline, CDR1 SGHAT and CDR2 FQNNGV. CDR3 length: 14 amino acids. CDR3 residues: CASSDQVWGETQYF. DNA of the CDR3: TGTGCCAGCAGCGACCAGGTGTGGGGAGAGACCCAGTACTTC. Supplemented by reference TRBV11-2 and TRBJ2-5, the full variable domain reads EAGVAQSPRYKIIEKRQSVAFWCNPISGHATLYWYQQILGQGPKLLIQFQNNGVVDDSQLPKDRFSAERLKGVDSTLKIQPAKLEDSAVYLCASSDQVWGETQYFGPGTRLLVL.

The rearrangement joins TRBV18 to TRBJ2-7; 11 nucleotides align to TRBD1. Germline loops: CDR1 KGHSH, CDR2 LQKENI. This CDR3 comprises 14 residues. V lost 2 bases, J lost 5 bases, and 2 bases stayed unmatched. In DNA, the CDR3 is TGTGCCAGCTCACCAAGGGACAGGGGGAACGAGCAGTACTTC. It encodes CASSPRDRGNEQYF. Using reference TRBV18 and TRBJ2-7 for the parts outside the CDR3, the full variable domain is NAGVMQNPRHLVRRRGQEARLRCSPMKGHSHVYWYRQLPEEGLKFMVYLQKENIIDESGMPKERFSAEFPKEGPSILRIQQVVRGDSAAYFCASSPRDRGNEQYFGPGTRLTVT.

In nucleotides, the CDR3 is TGTGCCAGCAGCCTTAAGACAGGGGGCGCCGGAAACACCATATATTTT. Residues: CASSLKTGGAGNTIYF. The chain couples TRBV4-2 to TRBJ1-3; 10 nucleotides agree with TRBD1. Germline V gene lookup returns CDR1 LGHNA and CDR2 YNFKEQ. The CDR3 has 16 amino acids. V dropped 4 bases and J dropped 4; count of bases not matched to a gene: 7.

This clonotype occurred many times. This rearrangement joins TRBV12-3 or TRBV12-4 to TRBJ2-5; 11 nucleotides align to TRBD2. This CDR3 is 14 amino acids long. Losses at the gene ends were 6 bases for V and 2 bases for J; bases not matched to a gene: 2. This chain's CDR3 is CASSRLAGQETQYF. The CDR3, as DNA: TGTGCCAGCAGCCGACTAGCGGGGCAAGAGACCCAGTACTTC.

This clonotype was observed a few times. The J gene is TRBJ2-2, the V gene TRBV4-3; TRBD2 aligns across 9 bases. Losses at the gene ends were 3 bases for V and 5 bases for J; bases not matched to a gene: 10. The germline gives CDR1 LGHNA, CDR2 YSLEER. The length of the CDR3 is 17 residues. CDR3 DNA: TGCGCCAGCAGCCAGGCCGCGGGGGGGCCCCTGACCGGGGAGCTGTTTTTT. It encodes CASSQAAGGPLTGELFF.

This clonotype came up many times. The chain links TRBV29-1 to TRBJ1-5; 7 positions agree with TRBD1. CDR1 and CDR2 (germline): SQVTM, ANQGSEA. Unmatched junction bases numbered 6, after V lost 3 bases and J lost 7 bases. The CDR3 contains 13 residues. This CDR3 is CSVDVGGHQPQHF. The CDR3 bases are TGCAGCGTTGACGTAGGGGGCCACCAGCCCCAGCATTTT. The variable domain in full, with the rest retrieved from reference TRBV29-1 and TRBJ1-5, is SAVISQKPSRDICQRGTSLTIQCQVDSQVTMMFWYRQQPGQSLTLIATANQGSEATYESGFVIDKFPISRPNLTFSTLTVSNMSPEDSSIYLCSVDVGGHQPQHFGDGTRLSIL.

This rearrangement joins TRBV15 to TRBJ1-2, with 11 bases aligning to TRBD1. Germline V lookup: CDR1 LNHNV, CDR2 YYDKDF (reference sequence). The junction had 4 bases not matched to a gene; V was cut back by 0 bases and J by 7 bases. The CDR3 length is 15 residues. The DNA of the CDR3 is TGTGCCACCAGCAGAGAAGGACAGGGGGCGCGTGGCTACACCTTC. It is translated as CATSREGQGARGYTF.

This clonotype was seen repeatedly, ten times or more. This chain links TRBV5-1 with TRBJ1-6; the D gene is possibly TRBD1 (6 bases). The CDR3 has 16 amino acids. Germline V gene data show CDR1 as SGHRS and CDR2 as YFSETQ. V was shortened by 4 bases and J by 3 bases, with 14 bases between the two germline ends. The CDR3 protein is CASSHDRKNYNSPLHF. The CDR3 DNA sequence: TGCGCCAGCAGCCACGACAGGAAAAACTATAATTCACCCCTCCACTTT.

This clonotype has a handful of counts. The rearrangement uses TRBV7-9 and TRBJ2-5; possible D gene TRBD2, 6 bases. This CDR3 is built from 15 residues. Germline V gene lookup returns CDR1 SEHNR and CDR2 FQNEAQ (reference sequence). Trimming left V 1 base short and J 0 bases short, with 9 bases between. CDR3: CASSLETSYQETQYF. CDR3 nucleotide sequence: TGTGCCAGCAGCTTAGAGACTAGTTACCAAGAGACCCAGTACTTC.

In its sample, this clonotype was seen a few times. V usage is TRBV20-1 and J usage is TRBJ1-2; no reliable D call. CDR3 length equals 15 residues. Germline values: CDR1 DFQATT, CDR2 SNEGSKA (reference sequence). The germline V and J ends were trimmed by 3 bases and 8 bases, with 22 bases remaining between them. The CDR3 protein is CSASLGYYPSLGYTF. In DNA form, the CDR3 reads TGCAGTGCTAGTTTAGGGTATTACCCGAGCCTCGGCTACACCTTC.

This clonotype was observed a handful of times. This chain connects TRBV20-1 to TRBJ2-3; 13 nucleotides match TRBD2. CDR3 length: 15 amino acids. Germline CDR1 DFQATT, CDR2 SNEGSKA (reference sequence). V shed 1 base and J 6 bases; nucleotides not matched to a gene: 4. CDR3 in DNA: TGCAGTGCTAGAGGAGGACTAGCGGGAGTCGATACGCAGTATTTT. It is translated as CSARGGLAGVDTQYF.

This clonotype has ten or more counts. The genes are TRBV10-3 and TRBJ2-3; D unclear. The germline V gene has CDR1 ENHRY and CDR2 SYGVKD. V was shortened by 3 bases and J by 2 bases, with 15 bases between the two germline ends. The CDR3 sequence is 16 residues long. This chain's CDR3 is CAISDHPGRITDTQYF. For the CDR3, the DNA is TGTGCCATCAGTGACCACCCTGGACGGATCACAGATACGCAGTATTTT.

There are a few counts of this clonotype. The V call is TRBV5-6, the J call TRBJ2-1; tentative D call: TRBD1 (6 bases). The CDR3 is 17 amino acids. The V end lost 0 bases, the J end lost 4 bases, and 17 bases lay between the germline ends. The germline V gene encodes CDR1 SGHDT and CDR2 YYEEEE. This chain's CDR3 is CASSLASAGDMYNEQFF. CDR3 nucleotides: TGTGCCAGCAGCTTGGCATCCGCAGGGGATATGTACAATGAGCAGTTCTTC.

This chain joins TRBV12-3 or TRBV12-4 and TRBJ1-5; no reliable D call. Trimming removed 3 bases from V and 6 bases from J, with 3 bases in between. The CDR3 consists of 11 residues. The CDR3 DNA is TGTGCCAGCAGTTTTGGTCAGCCCCAGCATTTT. Translation gives CASSFGQPQHF.

This clonotype was seen many times. This chain connects TRBV7-8 to TRBJ1-1; D gene unclear. The CDR3 is made up of 13 amino acids. With 1 base removed from V and 4 bases from J, the gap between germline ends came to 7 bases. Germline lookup yields CDR1 SGHVS and CDR2 FQNEAQ. The CDR3 loop is CASSLDAGTEAFF. CDR3 coding DNA: TGTGCCAGCAGCTTAGACGCCGGCACTGAAGCTTTCTTT.

The J gene is TRBJ2-7, the V gene TRBV13; a weak D match, TRBD1 (6 bases). Between the trimmed V and J ends, which lost 2 bases and 0 bases, there was a span of 8 bases. Germline V lookup: CDR1 PRHDT, CDR2 FYEKMQ (reference sequence). This CDR3 region has 14 residues. CDR3 sequence (DNA): TGTGCCAGCAGCTTACAGGGGCTCTCCTACGAGCAGTACTTC. Translation: CASSLQGLSYEQYF.

The V gene is TRBV4-2, the J gene TRBJ2-2; TRBD2 matches 7 bases. Germline V lookup: CDR1 LGHNA, CDR2 YNFKEQ. V was pared by 3 bases and J by 5 bases, with 9 bases of the junction left unmatched. The CDR3 is made up of 16 amino acids. CDR3 DNA sequence: TGTGCCAGCAGCCAGGCGACTAGCTTCGGGACCGGGGAGCTGTTTTTT. The encoded protein is CASSQATSFGTGELFF.

This clonotype was counted between two and nine times. The chain links TRBV18 to TRBJ1-6; D not certain. Trimming took 1 base from V and 12 from J, leaving 7 bases between them. The CDR3 contains 12 residues. From germline, CDR1 is KGHSH and CDR2 LQKENI. This CDR3 reads CASSPRGGPLHF. The CDR3 bases are TGTGCCAGCTCACCACGGGGTGGACCCCTCCACTTT.

The gene calls are TRBV20-1 and TRBJ2-7; D remains ambiguous. V shed 1 base and J shed 3 bases, with 10 bases lying between them. The CDR3 length is 13 residues. Looked up from germline, CDR1 is DFQATT and CDR2 is SNEGSKA (reference sequence). CDR3: CSARVPSLYEQYF. The CDR3 nucleotides are TGCAGTGCTAGAGTACCCAGCCTCTACGAGCAGTACTTC.

The V gene is TRBV28, the J gene TRBJ2-5; D gene ambiguous. Germline V CDR1 and CDR2: MDHEN, SYDVKM. The length of the CDR3 is 14 residues. Trimming took off 4 bases at V and 2 bases at J, with 11 bases between the two ends. In DNA, the CDR3 is TGTGCCAGCAGTTACCGGCCCAGACAAGAGACCCAGTACTTC. Its translation is CASSYRPRQETQYF.